The next 17 T cell receptor beta chains were all read from a single sample in a study of cytomegalovirus exposure and HLA in healthy donors. Clones were sequenced by immunoSEQ multiplex PCR, and TCRdb holds only the in-frame ones, with some missing. The sample lists approximately 270,000 clones, 80% to 90% occurring once. Specimen: PBMCs. These receptors all come from a woman aged 18-29 years in good health and CMV-seronegative.

The rearrangement joins TRBV10-1 to TRBJ2-7; tentatively, D is TRBD2 (6 bases). CDR1 and CDR2 from the germline V gene are WNHNN and SYGVQD (reference sequence). The CDR3 runs 14 residues. V was shortened by 3 bases and J by 4 bases, with 13 bases between the two germline ends. CDR3 sequence: CASSEVASVYEQYF. CDR3 coding DNA: TGCGCCAGCAGTGAAGTCGCTAGCGTATACGAGCAGTACTTC.

This sequence joins TRBV7-3 and TRBJ1-1; no definite D call. Per the germline V gene, CDR1 is SGHTA and CDR2 is FQGTGA. The CDR3 is 14 residues long. The V and J ends lost 0 bases and 9 bases respectively, with 14 bases between them. This CDR3 reads CASSLTALSEKAFF. CDR3 in DNA: TGTGCCAGCAGCTTAACCGCTTTGTCAGAAAAAGCTTTCTTT.

This clone was recorded once. The gene calls are TRBV5-1 and TRBJ2-3; D is possibly TRBD1 (6 bases). The germline CDR1 and CDR2 sequences are SGHRS and YFSETQ. V was clipped by 0 bases and J by 2 bases, with 10 bases between them. CDR3 size: 15 residues. This CDR3 reads CASSLVDSYTDTQYF. The CDR3 coding sequence is TGCGCCAGCAGCTTGGTGGACAGCTACACAGATACGCAGTATTTT.

The chain has TRBV5-1 and TRBJ1-2; 7 nucleotides agree with TRBD1. Germline V CDR1 and CDR2: SGHRS, YFSETQ. Germline trimming cut 4 bases from V and 7 bases from J; bases unmatched to any gene: 10. This CDR3 contains 14 residues. The CDR3 sequence: CASSTGQEEAGYTF. In nucleotides, the CDR3 is TGCGCCAGCAGCACCGGACAGGAAGAGGCTGGCTACACCTTC. The full variable domain, in which reference TRBV5-1 and TRBJ1-2 provide the parts outside the CDR3, is KAGVTQTPRYLIKTRGQQVTLSCSPISGHRSVSWYQQTPGQGLQFLFEYFSETQRNKGNFPGRFSGRQFSNSRSEMNVSTLELGDSALYLCASSTGQEEAGYTFGSGTRLTVV.

The V call is TRBV5-1, the J call TRBJ2-2; no clear D gene. The CDR3 consists of 15 residues. With 0 bases removed from V and 5 bases from J, the gap between germline ends came to 11 bases. CDR1 and CDR2 (germline): SGHRS, YFSETQ. The CDR3 loop reads CASSLGGGRTGELFF. The DNA for the CDR3 is TGCGCCAGCAGCTTGGGAGGCGGTCGGACCGGGGAGCTGTTTTTT.

This clone showed up just once. The rearrangement links TRBV28 to TRBJ2-2; weak D call: TRBD1 (6 bases). The V gene's germline CDR1 is MDHEN and CDR2 SYDVKM. V was shortened by 6 bases and J by 0 bases, with 14 bases between the two germline ends. The CDR3 covers 16 residues. CDR3: CASSRAGTPNTGELFF. CDR3 in DNA: TGTGCCAGCAGCCGAGCCGGGACACCGAACACCGGGGAGCTGTTTTTT.

As for this clone: At one of its ends the junction is not consistent with the germline gene, which may arise from a read error. V usage is TRBV7-9 and J usage is TRBJ2-7, with a possible D match to TRBD2 (6 bases). CDR1 SEHNR and CDR2 FQNEAQ come from the germline V gene (reference sequence). CDR3 length equals 15 residues. CDR3 amino acids: CASSLDPGAAYEQYF. CDR3 in DNA: TGTGCCAGCAGTTTAGACCCGGGAGCCGCCTACGAGCAGTACTTC.

The chain carries TRBV28 and TRBJ1-6; D perhaps matches TRBD1 (5 bases). The CDR3 length is 13 residues. V dropped 7 bases and J dropped 13 bases, with 17 bases sitting between them. CDR1 MDHEN and CDR2 SYDVKM come from the germline V gene. CDR3 DNA sequence: TGTGCCAGCAAGTTTGTGGGGGGATGGCCCCTCCACTTT. Translated: CASKFVGGWPLHF.

The rearrangement links TRBV5-1 to TRBJ2-4, with 10 bases that match TRBD2. After removal of 3 bases from V and 9 bases from J, the junction contained 9 bases not matched to a gene. CDR1 and CDR2 from the germline V gene are SGHRS and YFSETQ. CDR3 size: 15 residues. CDR3 protein: CASSSLAGEGSIQYF. The CDR3 DNA follows: TGCGCCAGCAGCTCTCTAGCGGGAGAAGGGAGCATTCAGTACTTC.

This clone appeared a few times. The same CDR3 arises from other DNA sequences in this sample as well. The chain couples TRBV7-2 to TRBJ1-2; D unclear. Germline CDR1 reads SGHTA; CDR2 reads FQGNSA. This CDR3 spans 13 amino acids. The germline V and J ends were trimmed by 2 bases and 4 bases, with 8 bases remaining between them. CDR3 protein: CASSLSQIYGYTF. CDR3 DNA sequence: TGTGCCAGCAGCTTATCACAGATCTATGGCTACACCTTC. Using reference TRBV7-2 and TRBJ1-2 for the parts outside the CDR3, the full variable domain is GAGVSQSPSNKVTEKGKDVELRCDPISGHTALYWYRQSLGQGLEFLIYFQGNSAPDKSGLPSDRFSAERTGGSVSTLTIQRTQQEDSAVYLCASSLSQIYGYTFGSGTRLTVV.

The chain links TRBV7-2 to TRBJ1-5; D unclear. V lost 1 base and J 7 bases, leaving 11 bases between the germline ends. The CDR3 loop spans 14 amino acids. Per germline, CDR1 SGHTA and CDR2 FQGNSA. The CDR3 sequence: CASSLVEAPQPQHF. The CDR3 DNA sequence: TGTGCCAGCAGCTTAGTTGAGGCTCCACAGCCCCAGCATTTT.

The chain employs TRBV7-9 and TRBJ2-7; 11 bases fit TRBD1. V lost 5 bases and J lost 2; bases outside the gene matches: 8. There are 16 residues in the CDR3. Germline V CDR1 and CDR2: SEHNR, FQNEAQ (reference sequence). This CDR3 is CASSPGQGESTYEQYF. The CDR3 nucleotides are TGTGCCAGCAGCCCGGGACAGGGGGAATCTACCTACGAGCAGTACTTC.

The V gene is TRBV11-2, the J gene TRBJ2-5; TRBD2 aligns across 8 bases. The V gene end was trimmed by 5 bases and the J gene end by 5 bases; junction bases not matched to a gene: 7. This CDR3 has 14 residues. Germline V gene sequence: CDR1 SGHAT, CDR2 FQNNGV. This CDR3 is CASSQREGQETQYF. The CDR3 coding sequence is TGTGCCAGCAGCCAACGGGAGGGCCAGGAGACCCAGTACTTC.

This clone was counted a few times. This chain uses TRBV7-6 with TRBJ1-2; TRBD1 is a possible D gene (5 bases). With 1 base removed from V and 4 bases from J, the gap between germline ends came to 13 bases. The CDR3 extends over 15 amino acids. From germline, CDR1 is SGHVS and CDR2 FNYEAQ. CDR3 nucleotides: TGTGCCAGCAGCTTAGATTGGGGGGAATCCTATGGCTACACCTTC. It codes for CASSLDWGESYGYTF. Looking up the rest from reference TRBV7-6 and TRBJ1-2 gives the full variable domain: GAGVSQSPRYKVTKRGQDVALRCDPISGHVSLYWYRQALGQGPEFLTYFNYEAQQDKSGLPNDRFSAERPEGSISTLTIQRTEQRDSAMYRCASSLDWGESYGYTFGSGTRLTVV.

The genes are TRBV27 and TRBJ2-2, with 9 positions matching TRBD1. Unmatched junction bases numbered 7, after V lost 6 bases and J lost 2 bases. CDR3 size: 16 residues. Germline CDR1 MNHEY, CDR2 SMNVEV (reference sequence). Here the CDR3 reads CASSSLDRGNTGELFF. DNA of the CDR3: TGTGCCAGCAGCTCCCTGGACAGGGGAAACACCGGGGAGCTGTTTTTT.

The CDR3 nucleotides read TGCGCCAGCAGCTTGTTGGAGGTGGGCACAGATACGCAGTATTTT. Amino acid sequence: CASSLLEVGTDTQYF. The chain joins TRBV5-1 to TRBJ2-3; weak D call: TRBD2 (5 bases). The ends were cut back, 1 base at V and 1 base at J, with 10 bases in the middle. The CDR3 totals 15 residues. In germline, CDR1 is SGHRS, CDR2 YFSETQ. The whole variable domain, remainder taken from reference TRBV5-1 and TRBJ2-3, is KAGVTQTPRYLIKTRGQQVTLSCSPISGHRSVSWYQQTPGQGLQFLFEYFSETQRNKGNFPGRFSGRQFSNSRSEMNVSTLELGDSALYLCASSLLEVGTDTQYFGPGTRLTVL.

This chain connects TRBV5-1 to TRBJ1-5; 9 positions agree with TRBD1. Germline-derived CDR1 and CDR2 are SGHRS and YFSETQ. The CDR3 extends over 14 amino acids. V was clipped by 3 bases and J by 5 bases; unmatched bases: 3. CDR3: CASSSGTGYQPQHF. CDR3 DNA sequence: TGCGCCAGCAGCTCAGGGACAGGGTATCAGCCCCAGCATTTT. The entire variable domain, with the rest obtained from reference TRBV5-1 and TRBJ1-5, is as follows: KAGVTQTPRYLIKTRGQQVTLSCSPISGHRSVSWYQQTPGQGLQFLFEYFSETQRNKGNFPGRFSGRQFSNSRSEMNVSTLELGDSALYLCASSSGTGYQPQHFGDGTRLSIL.